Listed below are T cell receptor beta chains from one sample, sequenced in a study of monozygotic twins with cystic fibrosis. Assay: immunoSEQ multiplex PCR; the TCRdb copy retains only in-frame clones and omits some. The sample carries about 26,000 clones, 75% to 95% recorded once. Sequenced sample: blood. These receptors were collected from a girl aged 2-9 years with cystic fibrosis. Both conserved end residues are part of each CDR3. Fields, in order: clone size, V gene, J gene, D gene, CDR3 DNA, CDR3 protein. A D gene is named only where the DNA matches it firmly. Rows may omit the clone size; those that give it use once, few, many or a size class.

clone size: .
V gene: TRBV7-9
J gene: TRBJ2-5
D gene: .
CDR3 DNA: TGTGCCAGCAGCCTGTGGGACTCTGAAGAGACCCAGTACTTC
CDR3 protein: CASSLWDSEETQYF

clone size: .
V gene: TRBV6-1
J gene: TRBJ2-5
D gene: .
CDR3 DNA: TGTGCCAGCAGTGAAATCCGGGGCCGGGAGACCCAGTACTTC
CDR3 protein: CASSEIRGRETQYF

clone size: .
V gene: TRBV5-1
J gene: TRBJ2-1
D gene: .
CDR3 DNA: TGCGCCAGCAGCTTCCAACTGGTAGGGGGGAATGAGCAGTTCTTC
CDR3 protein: CASSFQLVGGNEQFF

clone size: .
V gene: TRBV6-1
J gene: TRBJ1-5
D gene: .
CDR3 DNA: TGTGCCAGCAGTGAGTCTCCCGGCGGACAAATTTATAGCAATCAGCCCCAGCATTTT
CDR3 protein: CASSESPGGQIYSNQPQHF

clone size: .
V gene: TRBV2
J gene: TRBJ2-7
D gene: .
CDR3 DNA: TGTGCCAGCCTTCCCGGGGGAATCAACGAGCAGTACTTC
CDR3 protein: CASLPGGINEQYF

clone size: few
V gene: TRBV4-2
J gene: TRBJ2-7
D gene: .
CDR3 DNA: TGTGCCAGCAGCCAAGAGCCATACGAGCAGTACTTC
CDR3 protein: CASSQEPYEQYF

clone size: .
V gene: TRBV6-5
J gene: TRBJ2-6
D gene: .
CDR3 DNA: TGTGCCAGCAGTTACTCCCGGGTCAATGGGGCCAACGTCCTGACTTTC
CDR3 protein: CASSYSRVNGANVLTF

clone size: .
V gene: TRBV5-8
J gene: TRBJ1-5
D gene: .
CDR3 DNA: TGTGCCAGCAGCCTCGGGGGCTTGCGGCCCCAGCATTTT
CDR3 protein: CASSLGGLRPQHF

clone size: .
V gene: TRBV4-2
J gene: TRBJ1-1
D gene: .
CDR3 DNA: TGTGCCAGCAGCCAAGCGCAGGGGAACACTGAAGCTTTCTTT
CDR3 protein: CASSQAQGNTEAFF

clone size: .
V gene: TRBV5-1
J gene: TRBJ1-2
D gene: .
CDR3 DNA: TGCGCCAGCAGCACCGGGACACCCTATAACTATGGCTACACCTTC
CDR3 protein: CASSTGTPYNYGYTF

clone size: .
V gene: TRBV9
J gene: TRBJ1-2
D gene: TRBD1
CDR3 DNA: TGTGCCAGCAGCGTAGAGCCAGGGGGGATTTATGGCTACACCTTC
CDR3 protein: CASSVEPGGIYGYTF

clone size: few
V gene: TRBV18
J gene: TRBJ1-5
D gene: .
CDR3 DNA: TGTGCCAGCTCACCATCTGTTAGCAATCAGCCCCAGCATTTT
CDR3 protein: CASSPSVSNQPQHF

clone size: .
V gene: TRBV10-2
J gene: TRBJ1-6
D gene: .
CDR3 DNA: TGCGCCAGCAAGTCAGCCTCAAGCTCCTATAATTCACCCCTCCACTTT
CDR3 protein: CASKSASSSYNSPLHF

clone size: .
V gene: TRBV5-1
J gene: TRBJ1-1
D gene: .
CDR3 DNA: TGCGCCAGCAGCCCACAGACAGGGAACACTGAAGCTTTCTTT
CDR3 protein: CASSPQTGNTEAFF

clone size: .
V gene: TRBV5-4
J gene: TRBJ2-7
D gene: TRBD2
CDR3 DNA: TGTGCCAGCAGCTTGGCACCTAGCGGGGGCTACGAGCAGTACTTC
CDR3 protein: CASSLAPSGGYEQYF

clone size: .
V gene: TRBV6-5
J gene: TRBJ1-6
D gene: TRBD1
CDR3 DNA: TGTGCCAGCAGTCCGGACAGGGTGAGGGGTTCACCCCTCCACTTT
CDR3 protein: CASSPDRVRGSPLHF

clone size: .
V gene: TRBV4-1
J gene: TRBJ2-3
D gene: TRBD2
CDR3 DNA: TGCGCCAGCAGCCATGGTGCGGGGGACGGCACAGATACGCAGTATTTT
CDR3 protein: CASSHGAGDGTDTQYF

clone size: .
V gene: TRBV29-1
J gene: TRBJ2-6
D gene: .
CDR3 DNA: TGCAGCGCCGGGGCAGGGACTGGGGCCAACGTCCTGACTTTC
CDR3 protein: CSAGAGTGANVLTF

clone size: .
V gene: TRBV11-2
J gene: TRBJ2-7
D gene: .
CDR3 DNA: TGTGCCAGCAGCTTTAAGAGCTTTTGGGACTACGAGCAGTACTTC
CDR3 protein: CASSFKSFWDYEQYF

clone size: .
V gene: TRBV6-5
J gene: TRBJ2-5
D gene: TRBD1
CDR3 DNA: TGTGCCAGCAGCTCGCCGGGACAGGGAAGAGAGACCCAGTACTTC
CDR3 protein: CASSSPGQGRETQYF

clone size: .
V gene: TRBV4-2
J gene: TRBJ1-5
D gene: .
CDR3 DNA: TGTGCCAGCAGCCAAGACGGATTTAGCAATCAGCCCCAGCATTTT
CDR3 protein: CASSQDGFSNQPQHF

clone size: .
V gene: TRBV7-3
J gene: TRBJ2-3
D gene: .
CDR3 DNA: TGTGCCAGCAGCTTCAGGGGGGACACAGATACGCAGTATTTT
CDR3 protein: CASSFRGDTDTQYF

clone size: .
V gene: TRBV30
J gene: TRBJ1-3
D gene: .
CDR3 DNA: TGTGCCTGGAGTGTATGGCTAACCTTCACTGGAAACACCATATATTTT
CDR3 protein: CAWSVWLTFTGNTIYF

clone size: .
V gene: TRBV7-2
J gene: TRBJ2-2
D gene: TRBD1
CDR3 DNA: TGTGCCAGCAGCCAGGGGGCGGGATGGAACACCGGGGAGCTGTTTTTT
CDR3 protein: CASSQGAGWNTGELFF

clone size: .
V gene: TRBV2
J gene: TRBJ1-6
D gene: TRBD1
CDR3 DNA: TGTGCCAGCAATCAATTGACAGGGGAGTTAGATTCACCCCTCCACTTT
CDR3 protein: CASNQLTGELDSPLHF

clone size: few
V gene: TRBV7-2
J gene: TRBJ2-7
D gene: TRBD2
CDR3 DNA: TGTGCCAGCAGCCTCCTAGCGGGGGGGCCGGGGGAGCAGTACTTC
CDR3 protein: CASSLLAGGPGEQYF

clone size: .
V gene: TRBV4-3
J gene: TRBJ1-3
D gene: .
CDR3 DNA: TGCGCCGCCCGGAGGCAGATCGACTCTGGAAACACCATATATTTT
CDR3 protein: CAARRQIDSGNTIYF

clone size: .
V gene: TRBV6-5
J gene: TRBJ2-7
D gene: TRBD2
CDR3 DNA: TGTGCCAGCCAGGTAGCGGGGCGCTCCTACGAGCAGTACTTC
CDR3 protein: CASQVAGRSYEQYF